The 32 T cell receptor beta chains below were found in one sample sequenced in a study of blood T cells in healthy people across ages. Sample-barcoded 5' priming and a J-beta primer mix drove a second PCR of roughly 6 to 12 cycles. TCRdb fed the 5' RACE reads into MiXCR, producing one record per CDR3 protein. The sample lists about 690,000 distinct CDR3 sequences, around two fifths seen once, with 30% in the top ten. The sample comprised blood. The receptor source for this set is an older man in good health.

This clonotype was counted a few times. This chain uses TRBV12-3 or TRBV12-4 with TRBJ2-5; possibly TRBD1 for D (6 bases). There are 13 residues in the CDR3. V shed 6 bases and J shed 6 bases, with 14 bases lying between them. The DNA of the CDR3 is TGTGCCAGCAGCCCAGGGGCCGCCAAGACCCAGTACTTC. This codes for CASSPGAAKTQYF.

This chain joins TRBV10-3 and TRBJ1-2; TRBD1 matches at 9 bases. CDR1 ENHRY and CDR2 SYGVKD come from the germline V gene. J lost 7 bases, V lost 2 bases, and 5 bases had no gene match. The CDR3 runs 14 residues. The CDR3 loop reads CAISEGQGKVGYTF. The CDR3, as DNA: TGTGCCATCAGTGAGGGACAGGGGAAGGTTGGCTACACCTTC.

The rearrangement links TRBV14 to TRBJ2-1; tentative D call: TRBD2 (6 bases). From germline, CDR1 is SGHDN and CDR2 FVKESK. Trimming took 1 base from V and 12 from J, leaving 13 bases between them. The CDR3 has 13 residues. The CDR3 protein is CASSQVLEGRQFF. In nucleotides, the CDR3 is TGTGCCAGCAGCCAAGTTCTGGAGGGTAGGCAGTTCTTC.

The chain recombines TRBV3-1 with TRBJ2-5, with 9 bases matching TRBD2. Germline V gene sequence: CDR1 LGHDT, CDR2 YNNKEL (reference sequence). V dropped 2 bases and J dropped 11; count of bases not matched to a gene: 15. The length of the CDR3 is 16 residues. CDR3 amino acids: CASSQLLAGGDNEQYF. The CDR3 DNA reads TGTGCCAGCAGCCAATTATTGGCGGGAGGGGACAATGAGCAGTACTTC.

This clonotype was detected a few times. The chain links TRBV12-3 or TRBV12-4 to TRBJ1-6; 7 bases match TRBD1. The CDR3 covers 14 residues. V lost 5 bases and J lost 6; bases outside the gene matches: 4. The CDR3 sequence: CASSVGTANSPLHF. The CDR3 nucleotides read TGTGCCAGCAGTGTCGGGACAGCTAATTCACCCCTCCACTTT.

Many counts were recorded for this clonotype. V and J are TRBV20-1 and TRBJ2-3; D is uncertain. Trimming removed 3 bases at V and 5 bases at J, with 15 bases between. The CDR3 loop spans 14 amino acids. Per the germline V gene, CDR1 is DFQATT and CDR2 is SNEGSKA (reference sequence). CDR3 sequence: CSASVVSVRDTQYF. The CDR3 nucleotides are TGCAGTGCTAGCGTAGTCAGTGTCCGAGATACGCAGTATTTT.

V usage is TRBV7-9 and J usage is TRBJ1-2; TRBD1 agrees at 9 bases. J was trimmed by 6 bases and V by 1 base; bases with no gene match: 6. CDR1 and CDR2 (germline): SEHNR, FQNEAQ (reference sequence). The length of the CDR3 is 15 residues. The CDR3 protein is CASSLGRDRVDGYTF. Here the CDR3 DNA reads TGTGCCAGCAGCTTAGGGAGGGACAGGGTCGATGGCTACACCTTC.

The chain recombines TRBV5-6 with TRBJ2-7, with D tentatively TRBD2 (5 bases). The CDR3 sequence is 14 residues long. Per germline, CDR1 SGHDT and CDR2 YYEEEE. The germline V and J ends were trimmed by 0 bases and 3 bases, with 10 bases remaining between them. The CDR3 protein is CASSLERNYYEQYF. The CDR3 DNA reads TGTGCCAGCAGCTTGGAGCGGAACTACTACGAGCAGTACTTC.

This clonotype was detected ten times or more. This chain connects TRBV29-1 to TRBJ2-3; 9 bases are shared with TRBD2. Per germline, CDR1 SQVTM and CDR2 ANQGSEA. V shed 6 bases, J shed 2 bases, and the junction held 3 bases outside the gene matches. The CDR3 runs to 13 residues. CDR3 DNA sequence: TGCAGCGTCTCTAGCGGGGACACAGATACGCAGTATTTT. Residues: CSVSSGDTDTQYF.

This clonotype has a single count. One base away lies a much larger clone, so this may be a sequencing read error. Written as DNA, the CDR3 is TGCGCCAGCAGCGAAGGAGCGGGATACAATGAGCAGTACTTC. Translating gives CASSEGAGYNEQYF. The V gene is TRBV5-1, the J gene TRBJ2-1; 7 bases line up with TRBD2. The J call may not be correct, given that the DNA end is closer to TRBJ2-7. Germline values: CDR1 SGHRS, CDR2 YFSETQ. This CDR3 comprises 14 residues.

Written as DNA, the CDR3 is TGTGCCAGCAGTGAAGGGGAAAGGATTGCAGGGGAGCAGTTCTTC. It specifies CASSEGERIAGEQFF. The rearrangement uses TRBV6-1 and TRBJ2-1; tentatively, D is TRBD1 (5 bases). The CDR3 length is 15 residues. The V gene's germline CDR1 is MNHNS and CDR2 SASEGT. V shed 1 base and J shed 10 bases, with 17 bases lying between them.

The sample holds a few counts of this clonotype. The V gene is TRBV7-2, the J gene TRBJ2-1; a possible D gene is TRBD2 (6 bases). Between the trimmed V and J ends, which lost 5 bases and 4 bases, there was a span of 15 bases. This CDR3 has 15 amino acids. Per germline, CDR1 SGHTA and CDR2 FQGNSA. The CDR3, as DNA: TGTGCCAGCAGCGTTCTGAAGACTAGTTACAATGAGCAGTTCTTC. This encodes CASSVLKTSYNEQFF. The full variable domain, completed using reference TRBV7-2 and TRBJ2-1, is GAGVSQSPSNKVTEKGKDVELRCDPISGHTALYWYRQSLGQGLEFLIYFQGNSAPDKSGLPSDRFSAERTGGSVSTLTIQRTQQEDSAVYLCASSVLKTSYNEQFFGPGTRLTVL.

Of note for this clonotype: This may be a read error, as it is one base from a much larger clone. This chain joins TRBV20-1 and TRBJ2-5; D remains ambiguous. This CDR3 region has 12 residues. Germline-derived CDR1 and CDR2 are DFQATT and SNEGSKA (reference sequence). The CDR3 reads CSARARKETKYF. For the CDR3, the DNA is TGCAGTGCTAGAGCTCGGAAAGAGACCAAGTACTTC.

The V gene is TRBV6-2 or TRBV6-3, the J gene TRBJ2-5, with 8 bases matching TRBD2. The trim removed 6 bases at V and 11 bases at J, leaving 11 bases unmatched. This CDR3 comprises 13 residues. The V gene's germline CDR1 is MNHEY and CDR2 SVGEGT. CDR3 in amino acids: CASSGGAWDEQYF. The CDR3 DNA reads TGTGCCAGCAGCGGGGGGGCCTGGGATGAGCAGTACTTC.

J is TRBJ2-6 and V is TRBV27, with 8 bases matching TRBD1. CDR1 and CDR2 from the germline V gene are MNHEY and SMNVEV (reference sequence). This CDR3 spans 18 amino acids. J was trimmed by 2 bases and V by 4 bases; bases with no gene match: 10. The CDR3 protein is CASSWAGTGVPGANVLTF. CDR3 DNA: TGTGCCAGCAGTTGGGCGGGGACAGGAGTCCCTGGGGCCAACGTCCTGACTTTC.

V is TRBV28 and J is TRBJ1-2, with D maybe TRBD1 (5 bases). The CDR3 extends over 15 amino acids. Between the trimmed V and J ends, which lost 3 bases and 5 bases, there was a span of 16 bases. Germline V CDR1 and CDR2: MDHEN, SYDVKM. The chain's CDR3 is CASSLGEGPHYGYTF. CDR3 bases: TGTGCCAGCAGTTTGGGGGAAGGACCACATTATGGCTACACCTTC.

The J gene is TRBJ1-2, the V gene TRBV7-2, with D possibly TRBD1 on 6 matching bases. The CDR3 sequence is 15 residues long. Germline CDR1 and CDR2: SGHTA and FQGNSA. Trimming stripped 1 base from V and 1 base from J, with 10 bases between. The CDR3 is CASSLDRTVNYGYTF. The DNA for the CDR3 is TGTGCCAGCAGCTTAGATCGGACAGTTAACTATGGCTACACCTTC.

The DNA for the CDR3 is TGCGCCAGCAGCCGGAAGGAGGGCACCAATGATTGGCCCCCAGATACGCAGTATTTT. Its protein product is CASSRKEGTNDWPPDTQYF. This rearrangement joins TRBV4-3 to TRBJ2-3, with D perhaps matching TRBD2 (6 bases). The ends were cut back, 4 bases at V and 4 bases at J, with 27 bases in the middle. Germline CDR1 and CDR2: LGHNA and YSLEER. CDR3 length: 19 residues.

V and J are TRBV4-1 and TRBJ2-7; 7 bases are a match to TRBD1. Germline loops: CDR1 MGHRA, CDR2 YSYEKL. The CDR3 spans 15 residues. With V trimmed by 0 bases and J by 3 bases, 5 bases remained unmatched. In DNA, the CDR3 is TGCGCCAGCAGCCAAGATCCGACAGGGATCTACGAGCAGTACTTC. Translated: CASSQDPTGIYEQYF.

The rearrangement uses TRBV6-6 and TRBJ2-4, with D tentatively TRBD2 (6 bases). The J call is doubtful: the DNA matches TRBJ2-5 better. The CDR3 length is 15 residues. Germline V gene lookup returns CDR1 MNHNY and CDR2 SVGAGI (reference sequence). The CDR3: CASSYAPGLRETQYF. CDR3 nucleotides: TGTGCCAGCAGTTACGCCCCAGGACTACGGGAGACCCAGTACTTC.

This chain links TRBV28 with TRBJ2-7; weak D call: TRBD1 (6 bases). The CDR3 consists of 14 residues. Deletions cut 1 base from V and 6 bases from J, with 13 bases between. Germline CDR1 MDHEN, CDR2 SYDVKM. DNA for the CDR3: TGTGCCAGCAGTTTATCCTCAGGGGAAGGCGAGCAGTACTTC. Protein sequence: CASSLSSGEGEQYF.

The chain employs TRBV5-5 and TRBJ2-5; D possibly corresponds to TRBD2 (7 bases). The ends were cut back, 0 bases at V and 1 base at J, with 16 bases in the middle. The germline gives CDR1 SGHKS, CDR2 YYEKEE (reference sequence). CDR3 length equals 17 residues. The CDR3 DNA reads TGTGCCAGCAGCTTGGTAGGAGGGAGGGGGACCCAAGAGACCCAGTACTTC. This codes for CASSLVGGRGTQETQYF.

The chain has TRBV6-2 or TRBV6-3 and TRBJ2-7; tentatively, D is TRBD1 or TRBD2 (7 bases each). V was shortened by 6 bases and J by 3 bases, with 15 bases between the two germline ends. The CDR3 sequence is 14 residues long. The germline gives CDR1 MNHEY, CDR2 SVGEGT. The CDR3 DNA follows: TGTGCCAGCAGCCCTCAGGGGGGGAACTACGAGCAGTACTTC. Amino acids: CASSPQGGNYEQYF.

This rearrangement joins TRBV10-3 to TRBJ1-5, with no clear D. Germline V CDR1 and CDR2: ENHRY, SYGVKD. This CDR3 comprises 12 residues. V lost 5 bases to trimming and J lost 7 bases, with 9 bases between them. CDR3 region: CAISQNQQPQHF. The DNA of the CDR3 is TGTGCCATCAGTCAAAATCAACAGCCCCAGCATTTT.

This clonotype was seen repeatedly, ten times or more. The genes are TRBV25-1 and TRBJ2-3, with TRBD2 identical over 9 bases. The CDR3 runs to 18 residues. CDR1 and CDR2 from the germline V gene are MGHDK and SYGVNS. V was pared by 6 bases and J by 4 bases, with 17 bases of the junction left unmatched. This CDR3 is CASRPISWGTSTPDTQYF. The CDR3 region has the DNA TGTGCCAGCAGGCCCATTAGCTGGGGGACTAGCACGCCAGATACGCAGTATTTT.

This clonotype appeared once. This chain connects TRBV15 to TRBJ2-7, with D unresolved. Looked up from germline, CDR1 is LNHNV and CDR2 is YYDKDF (reference sequence). Trimming took 0 bases from V and 5 from J, leaving 14 bases between them. CDR3 size: 15 residues. This CDR3 reads CATSRDIGLFDEQYF. Written as DNA, the CDR3 is TGTGCCACCAGCAGAGATATAGGCCTTTTTGACGAGCAGTACTTC.

This clonotype was found a few times. This chain connects TRBV3-1 to TRBJ1-4; D remains ambiguous. V was cut by 1 base and J by 7 bases, with 13 bases left in between. CDR3 length: 15 amino acids. CDR1 LGHDT and CDR2 YNNKEL come from the germline V gene (reference sequence). The CDR3 nucleotides read TGTGCCAGCAGCCAAGTTGGAAGGGTAGCTGAAAAACTGTTTTTT. It translates to CASSQVGRVAEKLFF.

This chain links TRBV6-2 or TRBV6-3 with TRBJ1-1; 7 bases agree with TRBD1. With 0 bases clipped from V and 5 bases from J, the junction kept 15 bases outside the gene matches. The CDR3 length is 18 residues. Per germline, CDR1 MNHEY and CDR2 SVGEGT. The CDR3 here is CASSYSNSRGGGGTEAFF. CDR3 nucleotides: TGTGCCAGCAGTTACTCGAATAGTCGAGGGGGCGGAGGGACTGAAGCTTTCTTT.

This clonotype has only a few counts. This rearrangement joins TRBV27 to TRBJ2-4, with 8 bases fitting TRBD2. The junction had 15 bases not matched to a gene; V was cut back by 4 bases and J by 1 base. This CDR3 region has 19 residues. Per the germline V gene, CDR1 is MNHEY and CDR2 is SMNVEV (reference sequence). CDR3 region: CASSSTGGRLVSAKNIQYF. The CDR3 region has the DNA TGTGCCAGCAGTTCGACGGGGGGGCGCCTCGTTAGTGCCAAAAACATTCAGTACTTC.

In this sample, this clonotype turned up a few times. This sequence joins TRBV7-9 and TRBJ2-7, with 9 bases lining up with TRBD1. The CDR3 is 15 amino acids. J gave up 3 bases and V 5 bases, and 8 bases lay outside the gene matches. Germline lookup yields CDR1 SEHNR and CDR2 FQNEAQ (reference sequence). This CDR3 is CASSKATGGGYEQYF. The CDR3 bases are TGTGCCAGCAGCAAAGCAACAGGGGGCGGCTACGAGCAGTACTTC.

The V and J genes are TRBV7-2 and TRBJ2-1; the match to TRBD1 covers 9 bases. Germline V lookup: CDR1 SGHTA, CDR2 FQGNSA. This CDR3 has 17 residues. V was clipped by 4 bases and J by 8 bases; unmatched bases: 15. The CDR3 DNA reads as TGTGCCAGCAGCTCATCCCGGGACAGGGTAGGGTTTGATGAGCAGTTCTTC. Translated: CASSSSRDRVGFDEQFF. Using reference TRBV7-2 and TRBJ2-1 for the parts outside the CDR3, the full variable domain is GAGVSQSPSNKVTEKGKDVELRCDPISGHTALYWYRQSLGQGLEFLIYFQGNSAPDKSGLPSDRFSAERTGGSVSTLTIQRTQQEDSAVYLCASSSSRDRVGFDEQFFGPGTRLTVL.

Ten or more counts support this clonotype. This rearrangement joins TRBV4-3 to TRBJ2-1; 7 bases are shared with TRBD2. In germline, CDR1 is LGHNA, CDR2 YSLEER. V trimming: 4 bases; J trimming: 6 bases; junction bases outside the gene matches: 9. This CDR3 is 15 amino acids long. The CDR3 DNA reads as TGCGCCAGCAGCCCGTTGGGGGGGGTAGTCAATGAGCAGTTCTTC. This sequence encodes CASSPLGGVVNEQFF.